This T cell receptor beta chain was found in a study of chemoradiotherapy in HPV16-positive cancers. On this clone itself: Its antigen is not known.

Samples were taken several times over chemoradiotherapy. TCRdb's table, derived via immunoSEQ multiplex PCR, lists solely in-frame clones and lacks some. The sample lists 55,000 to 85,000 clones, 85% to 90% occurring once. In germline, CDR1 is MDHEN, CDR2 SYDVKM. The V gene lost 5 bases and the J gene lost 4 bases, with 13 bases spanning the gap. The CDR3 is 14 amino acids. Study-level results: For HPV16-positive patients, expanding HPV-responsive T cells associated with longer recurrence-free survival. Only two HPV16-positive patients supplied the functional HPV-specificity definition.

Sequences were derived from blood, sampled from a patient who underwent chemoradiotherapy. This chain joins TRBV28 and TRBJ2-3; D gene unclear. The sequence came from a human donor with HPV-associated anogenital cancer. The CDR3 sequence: CASSRILPPDTQYF. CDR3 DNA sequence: TGTGCCAGCAGTCGTATTCTTCCCCCAGATACGCAGTATTTT. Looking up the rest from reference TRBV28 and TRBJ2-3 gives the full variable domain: DVKVTQSSRYLVKRTGEKVFLECVQDMDHENMFWYRQDPGLGLRLIYFSYDVKMKEKGDIPEGYSVSREKKERFSLILESASTNQTSMYLCASSRILPPDTQYFGPGTRLTVL.